This T cell receptor (beta chain) was recovered during a study of glioma-infiltrating T cells after dendritic cell vaccination. Profiling relied on immunoSEQ multiplex PCR, and the TCRdb table lists in-frame clones only, not all of them. The table lists just under 100,000 clones, more than 70% of them singletons. Time point specified: after dendritic cell vaccination, including at tumor progression/relapse. This CDR3 spans 15 amino acids. Germline lookup yields CDR1 MNHEY and CDR2 SVGAGI. Deletions cut 5 bases from V and 1 base from J, with 11 bases between. The chain links TRBV6-5 to TRBJ2-2, with a weak D call TRBD1 (6 bases). This specimen was blood, taken after dendritic cell vaccination. The TCR comes from a human donor with glioblastoma. The CDR3 nucleotides are TGTGCCAGCAGTACCCGACAGGTGAACACCGGGGAGCTGTTTTTT. Its translation is CASSTRQVNTGELFF.